This T cell receptor beta chain was observed in a study of blood T cell repertoires in COVID-19. V was clipped by 5 bases and J by 0 bases, with 14 bases between them. Germline V gives CDR1 LNHDA, CDR2 SQIVND (reference sequence). The CDR3 runs 16 residues. Assay used: immunoSEQ multiplex PCR; TCRdb lists only in-frame clones, some missing. There are around 300,000 clones in the sample; about 89% occur only once, and under 2.5% lies in the top ten. This TCR was sampled from a man aged 45-65 years with acute or convalescent COVID-19. V and J are TRBV19 and TRBJ1-3; a possible D gene is TRBD1 (5 bases). Sequencing input: peripheral blood. CDR3 sequence reads: CASSDLRAHSGNTIYF. The DNA for the CDR3 is TGTGCCAGTAGTGACCTCAGGGCCCACTCTGGAAACACCATATATTTT.